This T cell receptor (beta chain) is drawn from a study of blood T cell repertoires in COVID-19. Study in general: COVID-19 samples, acute and convalescent, were from the United States, Italy and Spain. Sources were T cells, B-cell-depleted T cells, or PBMCs; the material itself was cDNA or gDNA.

This CDR3 is 15 amino acids long. Germline assignment: CDR1 SGHTA and CDR2 FQGNSA. The ends lost 1 base at V and 4 bases at J; junction bases unmatched: 5. How the authors handled the data: By means of reference gene primer amplification, nucleated cell counts were estimated. Sequencing was performed with immunoSEQ multiplex PCR; in TCRdb, only in-frame clones are kept and a portion is missing. The V and J calls and clone size are taken from that table; D and trimming were inferred from the DNA. The table records about 300,000 clones, about 87% of them present only once. This sequence originates from a man in his sixties or seventies with acute or convalescent COVID-19. V gene TRBV7-2 combines with J gene TRBJ2-7; 9 nucleotides line up with TRBD1. Sequenced input: peripheral blood. CDR3 nucleotides: TGTGCCAGCAGCTTAGTAGGACAGGGGACATACGAGCAGTACTTC. Translated, it gives CASSLVGQGTYEQYF.